This TCR beta chain was sequenced during a study of Ad26.COV2.S vaccination and SARS-CoV-2 variants (dated by TCRdb to the early 2020s). Regarding the study in general: Donors in the vaccine arm were drawn from COV1001, a multicentre, randomized, double-blind, placebo-controlled phase I-IIa trial testing Ad26.COV2.S in healthy adults. Blinding of investigators to trial group allocation was maintained during experiments and outcome assessment. Ad26.COV2.S was given intramuscularly at 5x10^10 or 1x10^11 viral particles, as a single shot or as two shots 56 days apart. A total of roughly 30 samples were included in the TCR-sequenced set, comprising roughly 19 Ad26.COV2.S vaccine recipients, 5 placebo recipients and 8 SARS-CoV-2 convalescent individuals. Sequencing of the TCRbeta repertoire served to evaluate the specificity and breadth of SARS-CoV-2-reactive T cell receptors following Ad26.COV2.S vaccination. Participants in the trial were split at random into five groups of five each, receiving low-dose or high-dose Ad26.COV2.S once or twice, or else placebo on both occasions.

Comment on this clone: Its antigen is unknown. No qualities accompany the bases; no much larger clone lies one base away.

V lost 6 bases and J lost 4 bases, and the count of bases not matched to a germline gene is 6. CDR3 length: 15 amino acids, cysteine to phenylalanine. Only the CDR3 DNA stays, 45 bases, in frame from base 1. Per the germline V gene (reference sequence), MNHEY is the CDR1 and SMNVEV is the CDR2. Study-wide findings and limitations: After vaccination, spike-specific CD8+ and CD4+ T cell responses were reported to show substantial breadth. It was noted by the authors that total T cell responses may have been underestimated by the TCR breadth and depth analyses. Higher spike-specific TCR breadth was observed in Ad26.COV2.S recipients than in placebo recipients (P = 0.0014). Comparing responses between vaccine doses or regimens was not something the study was powered to do. Vaccine and placebo recipients had comparable non-spike TCR breadth, which fits with the vaccine containing only spike.

The treatment or condition label, as the study defines it: approximately 18 received Ad26.COV2.S at low or high dose, single or two shots; roughly five received placebo; per-sample allocation not given. Repertoires of vaccine and placebo recipients were sequenced from samples taken on day 63 after the first injection. Cohort 1b enrolled 25 to 30 adults aged 18-55 years at a single site in Boston, USA, between 29 July and 7 August 2020. Ad26.COV2.S was a replication-incompetent adenovirus type 26 vector that expressed a prefusion-stabilized SARS-CoV-2 spike protein derived from the original Wuhan strain. TCRbeta CDR3 regions were sequenced with the immunoSEQ Assay. After extraction, genomic DNA underwent amplification by bias-controlled multiplex PCR, followed by high-throughput sequencing. The original methods were these. Collapsing and filtering of sequences were performed to quantify the absolute abundance of each unique TCRbeta CDR3 region. Usable DNA was measured by amplifying reference genes present in all nucleated cells, and TCRbeta template counts were normalized to that usable DNA to estimate T cell fraction. Repertoire TCRs were annotated as SARS-CoV-2-specific by exact matching of V gene, CDR3 amino acid sequence and J gene to a known reactive TCR set. The reference SARS-CoV-2 TCR set was derived from MIRA and filtered for enrichment in COVID-19-positive ImmuneCODE repertoires, a step that removed public or cross-reactive TCRs. Drawing on the MIRA antigens, annotated TCRs were analysed further at the level of specific ORF or position within ORF. Depth was the summed frequency of annotated unique rearrangements, while breadth was defined as annotated unique rearrangements over total unique productive rearrangements. Two-sided Wilcoxon rank-sum tests were used to compare TCR breadth between groups. TCRdb carries this immuneACCESS record with in-frame sequences only. Its versions omit some clonotypes, under half of them owing to an unresolved V gene in the studies checked, with the rest unexplained. V, J and clone size derive from that table, while D and trimming were established from the DNA sequence. In this sample the table shows some 410,000 clones, around 92% of which occur a single time. The ten largest make up around 1.7% of the sample.

The receptor was isolated from a person between 18 and 65 years old who received the Ad26.COV2.S COVID-19 vaccine or a placebo. Sequencing was performed on peripheral blood, taken in a trial of Ad26.COV2.S vaccine versus placebo. The rearrangement joined TRBV27 to TRBJ2-1, and 10 junction bases match TRBD1. The CDR3 is CASSTGDRGYNEQFF. The nucleotide sequence is given as TGTGCCAGCAGCACCGGGGACAGGGGATACAATGAGCAGTTCTTC.